Sequencing of this T cell receptor beta chain was carried out in a study of Ad26.COV2.S vaccination and SARS-CoV-2 variants. Study-wide background: Donor joined the COV1001 Ad26.COV2.S trial arm.

Sequencing used immunoSEQ multiplex PCR; TCRdb keeps in-frame clones, though not all of them. This table has some 450,000 clones, roughly 88% appearing once. Study results and caveats: It was reported that spike-specific CD8+ and CD4+ T cell responses were substantially broad after vaccination. Estimates derived from TCR breadth and depth analyses may have underestimated total T cell responses.

V lost 7 bases, J lost 0 bases, and 11 bases lay in between. This CDR3 has 14 residues. Per the germline V gene, CDR1 is SGDLS and CDR2 is YYNGEE. The treatment: roughly 18 received Ad26.COV2.S at low or high dose, single or two shots; 5 received placebo; per-sample allocation not given. Material that was analyzed had been drawn on day 63 after the first vaccine or placebo injection. A note on this clone: Its antigen is not identified.

V gene TRBV9 combines with J gene TRBJ2-4, with no clear D. This material consisted of peripheral blood, taken in a trial of Ad26.COV2.S vaccine versus placebo. The TCR originated in a person between 18 and 65 years old who received the Ad26.COV2.S COVID-19 vaccine or a placebo. DNA for the CDR3: TGTGCCAGCGCTAGGAGCCCAGCCAAAAACATTCAGTACTTC. Translating gives CASARSPAKNIQYF.